This is a list of T cell receptor beta chains from one sample in a study of blood T cell repertoires in COVID-19. Sequencing used immunoSEQ multiplex PCR; TCRdb keeps in-frame clones, though not all of them. The table records around 290,000 clones, approximately 89% of them present only once. The sample was peripheral blood. These TCRs come from a woman aged 25-40 years with COVID-19, enrolled during active disease. Each CDR3 is given with its conserved first and last residue.

V gene	J gene	CDR3 protein
TRBV15	TRBJ1-2	CATSRDGTAYGYTF
TRBV11-2	TRBJ2-5	CASSRAGTEETQYF
TRBV11-2	TRBJ2-7	CASSLEPYLYEQYF
TRBV5-1	TRBJ1-6	CASSLDTGRNSPLHF
TRBV3-1/TRBV3-2	TRBJ2-5	CASRRLAQETQYF
TRBV24-1	TRBJ2-5	CATSEITGGLETQYF
TRBV7-8	TRBJ2-2	CASTHQGVGGFPGELFF
TRBV14	TRBJ2-7	CASSQEIRTGVYEQYF
TRBV6-6	TRBJ1-6	CASSYLDRGNSPLHF
TRBV19	TRBJ2-1	CASSIGSSYNEQFF
TRBV9	TRBJ2-2	CASSAGLNTGELFF
TRBV2	TRBJ2-7	CASSDARTGYYEQYF
TRBV20-1	TRBJ2-7	CSASFLAGEQYF
TRBV6-1	TRBJ1-3	CASSEVAGNTIYF
TRBV9	TRBJ2-4	CASSVAPQASEVQYF
TRBV6-5	TRBJ2-1	CASIRVPYNEQFF
TRBV5-4	TRBJ2-7	CASSPSGSKYEQYF
TRBV7-8	TRBJ1-3	CASSLFLGGTGNTIYF
TRBV5-8	TRBJ1-3	CASSLIVGPLSGNTIYF
TRBV7-6	TRBJ1-3	CASSLASLLSGNTIYF
TRBV18	TRBJ2-3	CASSSGTSGTDTQYF
TRBV19	TRBJ2-2	CASHKTSGTGELFF
TRBV27	TRBJ1-2	CASSFEQNYGYTF
TRBV6-5	TRBJ1-2	CASSPGQGSYTF
TRBV3-1/TRBV3-2	TRBJ2-3	CASSPRDSATDTQYF
TRBV19	TRBJ1-6	CASNVQGAENSPLHF
TRBV7-9	TRBJ1-4	CASSLSRGSGEKLFF
TRBV6-6	TRBJ1-2	CASSQGTERGYTF
TRBV30	TRBJ1-4	CAWSVHNEKLFF
TRBV27	TRBJ2-7	CASSFRGRGFDEQYF
TRBV5-1	TRBJ2-3	CASSIASGADTQYF